The next 5 T cell receptor beta chains were all read from a single sample in a study of T cell repertoires in cytomegalovirus infection. Using its own MiXCR run on the reads, TCRdb lists one record per CDR3 protein. The sample includes approximately 190,000 distinct CDR3 sequences, over 25% seen only once; the top ten take about 31%. The specimen was PBMCs. The receptors shown here come from a human donor in good health (CMV status not recorded). Some clones in this sample may be carry-over from other donors' samples.

This clonotype was counted a few times. V usage is TRBV4-1 and J usage is TRBJ1-1; 7 nucleotides line up with TRBD1. With V trimmed by 1 base and J by 0 bases, 2 bases remained unmatched. This CDR3 is built from 15 residues. Looked up from germline, CDR1 is MGHRA and CDR2 is YSYEKL. CDR3: CASSQGGGLNTEAFF. Here the CDR3 DNA reads TGCGCCAGCAGCCAAGGAGGGGGCCTGAACACTGAAGCTTTCTTT.

This clonotype showed up just a few times. The rearrangement links TRBV6-5 to TRBJ1-1; 9 nucleotides match TRBD1. Germline trimming cut 5 bases from V and 5 bases from J; bases unmatched to any gene: 12. Germline CDR1 and CDR2: MNHEY and SVGAGI. CDR3 length equals 16 residues. The CDR3, as DNA: TGTGCCAGCAGTAGAGGGACAGGGCGGCAAGGGACTGAAGCTTTCTTT. Translation: CASSRGTGRQGTEAFF.

The chain uses TRBV19 and TRBJ1-3, with 7 bases fitting TRBD1. This CDR3 region has 17 residues. Per the germline V gene, CDR1 is LNHDA and CDR2 is SQIVND (reference sequence). V lost 5 bases, J lost 0 bases, and 10 bases stayed unmatched. CDR3 sequence (DNA): TGTGCCAGTAGTGTCAACTGGGGACAGAGCTCTGGAAACACCATATATTTT. It codes for CASSVNWGQSSGNTIYF.

This clonotype was found a few times. The chain joins TRBV6-5 to TRBJ2-7, with D possibly being TRBD1 (5 bases). Germline V gene lookup returns CDR1 MNHEY and CDR2 SVGAGI. V was pared by 10 bases and J by 2 bases, with 15 bases between. This CDR3 has 13 residues. This chain's CDR3 is CATFVPGTYEQYF. DNA for the CDR3: TGTGCCACCTTCGTCCCAGGGACCTACGAGCAGTACTTC.

V usage is TRBV7-2 and J usage is TRBJ1-3; tentative D call: TRBD1 (5 bases). The germline V gene has CDR1 SGHTA and CDR2 FQGNSA. This CDR3 has 15 amino acids. Trimming pared 8 bases from V and 0 bases from J, leaving 14 bases between. CDR3 nucleotide sequence: TGTGCCAGCGGCGGGCCGGGGGGCTCTGGAAACACCATATATTTT. It translates to CASGGPGGSGNTIYF.